This TCR beta chain was found in a study of cytomegalovirus exposure and HLA in healthy donors (TCRdb year 2017). Background on the whole study: A later analysis indicated that the 100 to 150 validation repertoires were generated on the platform also employed for the 666 repertoires of the first cohort. The study was designed to test whether signatures of past pathogen exposure could be identified by cataloging public T cell receptors. A separate validation cohort of 100 to 150 different subjects was used in addition to the approximately 700-subject first cohort. The study combined high-throughput TCR immunosequencing, statistical association of individual TCRs with disease status, and machine learning to predict cytomegalovirus infection status.

Donors formed part of the validation cohort, which comprised approximately 130 subjects and was distinct from the first cohort of under 800 subjects. Details on this clone: Its antigen has not been determined. Per-base qualities were not stored, and no clone one base away is much larger.

Study-wide findings and limitations: Most TCR sequences were observed very rarely across donors, whereas some public TCRs were present in many individuals. Three of the identified cytomegalovirus-associated TCR beta chains were confirmed in vitro to be specific for cytomegalovirus antigens. Cytomegalovirus status was reported to be diagnosed by the classifier with high specificity and sensitivity in both the original and validation cohorts. A total of some 180 TCR beta chains were listed by the study as associated with cytomegalovirus. The authors suggested that the approach could potentially be generalized to other disease states and immunological phenotypes. The validation cohort had no HLA typing available for a later analysis, so co-occurrence within that cohort was assessed over all 120 or so repertoires. In a later analysis, TCRs clustered in the first cohort were found to also tend to co-occur in the roughly 110 validation repertoires, with about 93% of cluster scores above 0.

Library prep was done by the immunoSEQ multiplex PCR assay. From the authors' description of their analysis: A statistical classification framework was built for diagnosing cytomegalovirus status from the catalog of TCR beta chain sequences. TCRdb carries this immuneACCESS record with in-frame sequences only. Its versions omit some clonotypes, under half of them owing to an unresolved V gene in the studies checked, with the rest unexplained. The V and J calls and clone size were taken over from that table, and D and trimming were inferred from the DNA. The sample table holds roughly 100,000 clones, of which 88% were seen once. In total, the top ten clones hold roughly 2% of the sample. Trimming removed 7 bases from V and 1 base from J, leaving 16 bases between the germline ends. The germline V gene (reference sequence) supplies CDR1 SEHNR and CDR2 FQNEAQ. The CDR3 numbers 15 residues from cysteine through phenylalanine. Only the CDR3 DNA stays, 45 bases, in frame from base 1.

This clonotype originated in a woman aged 18-29 years in good health and CMV-seropositive. The rearrangement combines TRBV7-9 with TRBJ1-1, with the D gene call left open. The material sequenced was PBMCs. Read as DNA, the sequence is TGTGCCAGCAACCTACCGGGTTCCAAGAACACTGAAGCTTTCTTT. Translated, this is CASNLPGSKNTEAFF.